The 8 T cell receptor beta chains below were found in one sample sequenced in a study of CD8 T cells in acute hepatitis C reinfection. Repertoires were generated with immunoSEQ multiplex PCR, while TCRdb's copy carries only in-frame clones and drops some. The data contain approximately 39,000 clones, approximately 90% of them singletons. Noted time point: naive CD8 control sorted from an acute-time-point sample. Material for sequencing was naive CD8+ T cells from PBMCs. The receptors come from a man younger than 45 with chronic hepatitis C.

The CDR3 sequence: CASSSPVSEQFF. The CDR3 DNA follows: TGTGCCAGCAGTTCTCCAGTATCTGAGCAGTTCTTC. This chain links TRBV27 with TRBJ2-1; no firm D call. The CDR3 covers 12 residues. V lost 4 bases, J lost 9 bases, and 10 bases lay in between. Germline lookup yields CDR1 MNHEY and CDR2 SMNVEV (reference sequence).

The CDR3 loop reads CASSSSGGGSTDTQYF. DNA for the CDR3: TGTGCCAGCAGCTCTTCTGGCGGGGGTAGCACAGATACGCAGTATTTT. The rearrangement links TRBV6-6 to TRBJ2-3; 7 nucleotides align to TRBD2. The CDR3 extends over 16 amino acids. The V and J ends lost 6 bases and 0 bases, in that order; junction bases with no gene match: 9. Germline values: CDR1 MNHNY, CDR2 SVGAGI (reference sequence).

The J gene is TRBJ2-7, the V gene TRBV19; D is perhaps TRBD1 or TRBD2 (5 bases each). This CDR3 has 14 residues. CDR1 and CDR2 from the germline V gene are LNHDA and SQIVND (reference sequence). The germline V and J ends were trimmed by 10 bases and 1 base, with 17 bases remaining between them. In nucleotides, the CDR3 is TGTGCCACAGCATCCGGGGCAGAATCCTACGAGCAGTACTTC. It is translated as CATASGAESYEQYF.

This clone was detected a few times. V is TRBV7-9 and J is TRBJ2-7; tentative D call: TRBD1 (6 bases). V lost 9 bases to trimming and J lost 2 bases, with 11 bases between them. Per the germline V gene, CDR1 is SEHNR and CDR2 is FQNEAQ (reference sequence). The CDR3 loop spans 12 amino acids. The CDR3 DNA is TGTGCCAGTCGACAGGAGACCTACGAGCAGTACTTC. Translating it yields CASRQETYEQYF. Variable domain in full (rest from reference TRBV7-9 and TRBJ2-7): DTGVSQNPRHKITKRGQNVTFRCDPISEHNRLYWYRQTLGQGPEFLTYFQNEAQLEKSRLLSDRFSAERPKGSFSTLEIQRTEQGDSAMYLCASRQETYEQYFGPGTRLTVT.

This sequence joins TRBV15 and TRBJ2-7; TRBD1 matches at 10 bases. Germline CDR1 reads LNHNV; CDR2 reads YYDKDF (reference sequence). This CDR3 region has 16 residues. Trimming at V came to 5 bases and at J to 7 bases, leaving 14 bases not matched to a gene. Here the CDR3 reads CATSEETGTGAEEQYF. In nucleotides, the CDR3 is TGTGCCACCAGCGAAGAGACCGGGACAGGGGCAGAAGAGCAGTACTTC.

As regards this clone: The junction differs from germline at one of its ends, possibly a read error. J is TRBJ1-2 and V is TRBV11-2; possibly TRBD1 for D (5 bases). This CDR3 comprises 15 residues. The germline gives CDR1 SGHAT, CDR2 FQNNGV. CDR3 bases: TGTGCCAGCAGCTTGGGGCCGGGGGATAACGATGGCTACACCTTC. Translated, it gives CASSLGPGDNDGYTF.

The V and J genes are TRBV4-3 and TRBJ1-2; 7 bases line up with TRBD1. Germline CDR1 is LGHNA and CDR2 is YSLEER. The CDR3 consists of 14 residues. The V segment lost 4 bases and the J segment 4 bases; nucleotides outside the gene matches: 6. This CDR3 is CASSLKGTAYGYTF. In DNA, the CDR3 is TGCGCCAGCAGCCTAAAGGGGACAGCCTATGGCTACACCTTC.

CDR3 bases: TGTGCCATCAGTGAGGGGGGGACGCCAGCTTTCTTT. Translation gives CAISEGGTPAFF. This chain links TRBV10-3 with TRBJ1-1; D might be TRBD1 (5 bases). The V end lost 2 bases, the J end lost 10 bases, and 11 bases lay between the germline ends. Germline CDR1 ENHRY, CDR2 SYGVKD. The CDR3 length is 12 residues.